This T cell receptor beta chain was obtained from a study of T cells in Graves' hyperthyroidism and ophthalmopathy. TCR beta CDR3 regions were amplified from RNA transcripts. HTBI primers drove first-round RT-PCR of the TCR CDR3. In TCRdb, the multiplex PCR reads were re-called with MiXCR into one record per CDR3 protein. Of 300,000 to 350,000 distinct CDR3 sequences listed, 16% are singletons. The CDR3 totals 15 residues. J lost 1 base, V lost 1 base, and 2 bases had no gene match. PBMCs were derived from roughly 9.6 ml fresh peripheral blood. The sample was blood. The source of this sequence is a man aged 30-40 years with Graves' hyperthyroidism. The chain employs TRBV12-3 or TRBV12-4 and TRBJ2-7; 9 bases are shared with TRBD1. The CDR3 loop reads CASSLGGTGSYEQYF. CDR3 DNA: TGTGCCAGCAGTTTAGGCGGGACAGGGTCCTACGAGCAGTACTTC.